Shown below are 15 T cell receptor beta chains from a single sample sequenced in a study of OX40 agonist ivuxolimab in advanced cancers. Preparation of the library involved the immunoSEQ multiplex PCR assay. TCRdb carries this immuneACCESS record with in-frame sequences only. Its versions omit some clonotypes, under half of them owing to an unresolved V gene in the studies checked, with the rest unexplained. This sample is represented by roughly 30,000 clones; 85% to 95% of them were singletons. The leading ten clones occupy approximately 4.3% of the sample. The source material was CD4+ or CD8+ T cells sorted from blood, sampled in a trial of the OX40 agonist ivuxolimab. The receptors come from an adult with an advanced solid tumor such as melanoma, head and neck, liver or kidney cancer.

The table lists this clone with a count of one. J is TRBJ2-7 and V is TRBV5-1; 10 positions match TRBD1. The CDR3 spans 16 residues. Germline V gene sequence: CDR1 SGHRS, CDR2 YFSETQ. V lost 0 bases, J lost 3 bases, and 6 bases stayed unmatched. CDR3 nucleotides: TGCGCCAGCAGCTTGGGACAGGGGGCATCAGGCTACGAGCAGTACGTC. Amino acid sequence: CASSLGQGASGYEQYV.

The rearrangement joins TRBV7-9 to TRBJ1-1; possible D gene TRBD1, 5 bases. Germline V gives CDR1 SEHNR, CDR2 FQNEAQ (reference sequence). This CDR3 has 13 residues. Trimming pared 6 bases from V and 1 base from J, leaving 9 bases between. DNA of the CDR3: TGTGCCAGCAGGCAAGGGACGAACACTGAAGCTTTCTTT. The encoded protein is CASRQGTNTEAFF.

J is TRBJ2-7 and V is TRBV12-2; the table names TRBD1, a call not compared with the DNA. TRBV12-2 is a pseudogene locus. The CDR3 is 16 amino acids. This CDR3 reads CASRLRIKEWGYEQYV. In DNA, the CDR3 is TGTGCAAGTCGCCTACGAATTAAGGAATGGGGCTACGAGCAGTACGTC.

The rearrangement joins TRBV27 to TRBJ2-1; 8 nucleotides align to TRBD2. J gave up 7 bases and V 5 bases, and 10 bases lay outside the gene matches. This CDR3 has 15 amino acids. Germline loops: CDR1 MNHEY, CDR2 SMNVEV (reference sequence). CDR3 DNA sequence: TGTGCCAGCAGTCCCCTACCGGGACTAGATAATGAGCAGTTCTTC. Residues: CASSPLPGLDNEQFF.

This chain uses TRBV7-9 with TRBJ1-2; D is possibly TRBD1 (5 bases). Trimming cost V 6 bases and J 2 bases, with 13 bases left between them. The CDR3 runs to 14 residues. Germline loops: CDR1 SEHNR, CDR2 FQNEAQ (reference sequence). The CDR3 coding sequence is TGTGCCAGCAGTCCACCCCGGGACAACTATGGCTACACCTTC. Its protein product is CASSPPRDNYGYTF.

The chain's CDR3 is CSVAYSASYEQYF. CDR3 in DNA: TGCAGCGTTGCATATAGCGCCTCCTACGAGCAGTACTTC. J is TRBJ2-7 and V is TRBV29-1, with a tentative D call TRBD2 (5 bases). CDR3 length: 13 amino acids. Germline CDR1 is SQVTM and CDR2 is ANQGSEA. Trimming took 4 bases from V and 0 from J, leaving 10 bases between them.

V and J are TRBV25-1 and TRBJ2-4, with D hard to call. Germline V gives CDR1 MGHDK, CDR2 SYGVNS. V lost 3 bases and J lost 5, with 5 bases in between. CDR3 length: 12 amino acids. CDR3 protein: CASSELENIQYF. The CDR3, as DNA: TGTGCCAGCAGTGAGTTAGAAAACATTCAGTACTTC.

The rearrangement links TRBV6-1 to TRBJ1-6; D is unresolved. Germline V lookup: CDR1 MNHNS, CDR2 SASEGT. There are 12 residues in the CDR3. Trimming removed 5 bases at V and 7 bases at J, with 6 bases between. The CDR3 nucleotides read TGTGCCAGCAGTTGGATGAATTCACCCCTCCACTTT. It codes for CASSWMNSPLHF.

This clone was counted a single time. The chain couples TRBV11-1 to TRBJ2-7, with D maybe TRBD2 (6 bases). There are 15 residues in the CDR3. With 7 bases removed from V and 4 bases from J, the gap between germline ends came to 20 bases. The germline CDR1 and CDR2 sequences are SGHAT and FQDESV (reference sequence). The CDR3 region has the DNA TGTGCCAGCACCTACAGTAGCCAGGGACTTTACGAGCAGTACTTC. Encoded protein: CASTYSSQGLYEQYF. Looking up the rest from reference TRBV11-1 and TRBJ2-7 gives the full variable domain: EAEVAQSPRYKITEKSQAVAFWCDPISGHATLYWYRQILGQGPELLVQFQDESVVDDSQLPKDRFSAERLKGVDSTLKIQPAELGDSAMYLCASTYSSQGLYEQYFGPGTRLTVT.

The chain combines TRBV10-1 with TRBJ2-1; 7 bases are a match to TRBD1. This CDR3 is 18 amino acids long. V shed 6 bases and J 9 bases; nucleotides not matched to a gene: 23. CDR1 is WNHNN and CDR2 is SYGVQD in the germline V gene (reference sequence). The CDR3 coding sequence is TGCGCCAGCAGCGACAGGGTTGCCGATGCCCGGACCATCCGTGAGCAGTTCTTC. It encodes CASSDRVADARTIREQFF.

The chain employs TRBV4-3 and TRBJ2-7; 8 bases match TRBD1. Trimming took 4 bases from V and 3 from J; bases not matched to a gene: 8. Germline assignment: CDR1 LGHNA and CDR2 YSLEER. The CDR3 length is 15 residues. Written as DNA, the CDR3 is TGCGCCAGCAGCCCCGGGACAGGACGTAACTACGAGCAGTACTTC. Protein product: CASSPGTGRNYEQYF.

V gene TRBV5-1 combines with J gene TRBJ2-7, with D unclear. V lost 2 bases, J lost 0 bases, and 6 bases lay in between. Germline CDR1 and CDR2: SGHRS and YFSETQ. This CDR3 has 13 amino acids. The CDR3 DNA is TGCGCCAGCAGCTTCGAAAGCTCCTACGAGCAGTACTTC. It is translated as CASSFESSYEQYF. The variable domain in full, with the rest retrieved from reference TRBV5-1 and TRBJ2-7, is KAGVTQTPRYLIKTRGQQVTLSCSPISGHRSVSWYQQTPGQGLQFLFEYFSETQRNKGNFPGRFSGRQFSNSRSEMNVSTLELGDSALYLCASSFESSYEQYFGPGTRLTVT.

The rearrangement uses TRBV19 and TRBJ2-1, with TRBD2 matching 11 bases. The CDR3 covers 16 residues. The germline gives CDR1 LNHDA, CDR2 SQIVND (reference sequence). Losses at the gene ends were 6 bases for V and 4 bases for J; bases not matched to a gene: 8. CDR3 sequence reads: CASSPTGTSGYNEQFF. In nucleotides, the CDR3 is TGTGCCAGTAGCCCCACCGGGACTAGCGGATACAATGAGCAGTTCTTC.

The chain links TRBV9 to TRBJ2-1; D tentatively fits TRBD1 or TRBD2 (5 bases each). The V gene lost 4 bases and the J gene lost 0 bases, with 11 bases spanning the gap. CDR3 size: 15 residues. Per germline, CDR1 SGDLS and CDR2 YYNGEE. The CDR3 protein is CASSYWGTSYNEQFF. CDR3 DNA sequence: TGTGCCAGCAGCTATTGGGGGACCTCCTACAATGAGCAGTTCTTC.

The sample holds one count of this clone. The chain joins TRBV4-1 to TRBJ2-7; D might be TRBD2 (5 bases). This CDR3 is 14 amino acids long. Between the trimmed V and J ends, which lost 6 bases and 8 bases, there was a span of 20 bases. The germline gives CDR1 MGHRA, CDR2 YSYEKL. CDR3 bases: TGCGCCAGCAGTCAAAGTCCCAGGTGGGAGCAGCAGTACTTC. This codes for CASSQSPRWEQQYF.